The present entry profiles one T cell receptor (beta chain) with its context. Its target is not known. This sample was taken from a study of vaccination and CD4 T cells after COVID-19. The CDR3 is 13 amino acids. CDR1 and CDR2 (germline): WSHSY, SAAADI. The V gene lost 6 bases and the J gene lost 5 bases, with 13 bases spanning the gap. Treatment defined: approximately 11-day PBMC culture with coronavirus spike peptide pools or control peptides (ViraFEST assay). Peptide pools at approximately 9.9 ug/ml and IL-2 at 10 IU/ml were added to cultures of some 1.9 million PBMCs per well. The Oncomine TCR Beta short-read assay was applied to DNA of cultured CD4+ T cells. TCRdb fed the PCR reads into MiXCR, producing one record per CDR3 protein. The sample has some 10,000 distinct CDR3 sequences; 50% to 70% are singletons.

This sequence was found in a human donor who had recovered from COVID-19. The V and J genes are TRBV10-2 and TRBJ2-5; possibly TRBD2 for D (6 bases). Sequencing was carried out using CD4+ T cells from blood, cultured in vitro. CDR3 bases: TGCGCCAGCAGCTGGACGGGGGTGGAGACCCAGTACTTC. It encodes CASSWTGVETQYF.